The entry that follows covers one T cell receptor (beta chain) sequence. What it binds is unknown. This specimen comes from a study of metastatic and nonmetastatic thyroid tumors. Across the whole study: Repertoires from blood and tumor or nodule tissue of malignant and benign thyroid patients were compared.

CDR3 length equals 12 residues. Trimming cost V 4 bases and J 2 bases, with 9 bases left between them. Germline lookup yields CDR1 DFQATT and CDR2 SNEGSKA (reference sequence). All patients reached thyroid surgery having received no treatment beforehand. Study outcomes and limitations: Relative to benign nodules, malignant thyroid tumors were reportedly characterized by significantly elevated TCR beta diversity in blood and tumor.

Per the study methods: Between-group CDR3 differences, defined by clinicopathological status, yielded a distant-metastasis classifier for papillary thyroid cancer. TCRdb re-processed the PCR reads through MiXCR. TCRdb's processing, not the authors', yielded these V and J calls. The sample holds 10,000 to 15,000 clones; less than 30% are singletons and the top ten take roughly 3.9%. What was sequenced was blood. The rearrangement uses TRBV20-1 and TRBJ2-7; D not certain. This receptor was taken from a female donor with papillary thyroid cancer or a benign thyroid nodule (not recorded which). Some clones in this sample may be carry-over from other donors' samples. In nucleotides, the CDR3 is TGCAGTGCTAAGGCTTCCCCCTACGAGCAGTACTTC. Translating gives CSAKASPYEQYF.